This paragraph covers one T cell receptor (beta chain) sequence. Its antigen is unidentified. Through a sample-barcoded 5' primer and a J-beta primer mix, a second PCR was run for roughly 7 to 12 cycles. From the 5' RACE reads, TCRdb called clonotypes with MiXCR, one entry per CDR3 protein. The table lists around 1.5 million distinct CDR3 sequences, 40% to 50% of them singletons, with 7.9% in the top ten. V was pared by 10 bases and J by 0 bases, with 16 bases between. The CDR3 consists of 14 residues. The source of the sample is a study of blood T cells in healthy people across ages. Study overall: Using template switching, researchers captured about one barcoded beta molecule for each two T cells. Notes on the study in general: With naive T cell percentage, TCR beta diversity showed a strong correlation.

The sample consisted of blood. The genes are TRBV12-3 or TRBV12-4 and TRBJ2-7; D is possibly TRBD1 (6 bases). The sequence came from a woman aged 18-29 years in good health. The CDR3 loop reads CATAQGHSSYEQYF. In nucleotides, the CDR3 is TGTGCCACCGCACAGGGACATAGCTCCTACGAGCAGTACTTC.